This entry concerns a single T cell receptor beta chain. Antigen specificity is unknown. These data come from a study of graft-versus-host responses after intestinal transplantation. The repertoire was sequenced with immunoSEQ multiplex PCR; TCRdb's copy has only in-frame clones and lacks some. The profile covers about 59,000 clones, with approximately 94% appearing a single time and 0.38% taken by the ten largest. There are 11 residues in the CDR3. The V gene lost 6 bases and the J gene lost 9 bases, with 12 bases spanning the gap. The V gene's germline CDR1 is MNHEY and CDR2 SVGAGI. The sample was unstimulated CD4+ T cells sorted from spleen or lymph node cells, taken before transplant. The sequence was obtained from a human donor who was the organ donor for an intestinal transplant. The J gene is TRBJ2-7, the V gene TRBV6-5; either TRBD1 or TRBD2 may supply D (5 bases each). The CDR3 sequence is CASSTRDGQYF. CDR3 bases: TGTGCCAGCAGCACCCGGGACGGGCAGTACTTC.